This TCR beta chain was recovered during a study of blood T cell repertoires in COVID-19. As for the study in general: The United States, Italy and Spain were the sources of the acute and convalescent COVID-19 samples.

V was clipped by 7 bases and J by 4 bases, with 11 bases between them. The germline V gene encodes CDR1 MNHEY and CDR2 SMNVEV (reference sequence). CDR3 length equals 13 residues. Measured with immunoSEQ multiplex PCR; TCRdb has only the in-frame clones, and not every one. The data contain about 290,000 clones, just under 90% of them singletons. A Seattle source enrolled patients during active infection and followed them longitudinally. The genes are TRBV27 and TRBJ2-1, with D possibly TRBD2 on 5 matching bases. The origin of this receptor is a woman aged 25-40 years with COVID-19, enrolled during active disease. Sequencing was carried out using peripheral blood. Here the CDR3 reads CASKMTGYNEQFF. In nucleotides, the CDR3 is TGTGCCAGCAAAATGACGGGATACAATGAGCAGTTCTTC.